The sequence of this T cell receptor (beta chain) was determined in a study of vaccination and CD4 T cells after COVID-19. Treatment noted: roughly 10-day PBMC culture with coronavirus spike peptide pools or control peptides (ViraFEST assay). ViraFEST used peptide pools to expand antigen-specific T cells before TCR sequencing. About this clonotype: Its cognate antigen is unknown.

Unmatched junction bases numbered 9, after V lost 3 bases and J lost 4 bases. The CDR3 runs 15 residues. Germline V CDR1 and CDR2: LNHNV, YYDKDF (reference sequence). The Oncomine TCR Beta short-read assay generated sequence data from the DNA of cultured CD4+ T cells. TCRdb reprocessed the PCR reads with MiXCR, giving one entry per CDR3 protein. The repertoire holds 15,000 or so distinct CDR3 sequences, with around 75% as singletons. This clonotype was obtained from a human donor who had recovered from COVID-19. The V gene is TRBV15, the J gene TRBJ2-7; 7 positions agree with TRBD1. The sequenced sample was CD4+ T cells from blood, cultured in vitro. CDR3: CATSRDTGAEYEQYF. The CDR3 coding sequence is TGTGCCACCAGCAGGGATACAGGGGCGGAGTACGAGCAGTACTTC.